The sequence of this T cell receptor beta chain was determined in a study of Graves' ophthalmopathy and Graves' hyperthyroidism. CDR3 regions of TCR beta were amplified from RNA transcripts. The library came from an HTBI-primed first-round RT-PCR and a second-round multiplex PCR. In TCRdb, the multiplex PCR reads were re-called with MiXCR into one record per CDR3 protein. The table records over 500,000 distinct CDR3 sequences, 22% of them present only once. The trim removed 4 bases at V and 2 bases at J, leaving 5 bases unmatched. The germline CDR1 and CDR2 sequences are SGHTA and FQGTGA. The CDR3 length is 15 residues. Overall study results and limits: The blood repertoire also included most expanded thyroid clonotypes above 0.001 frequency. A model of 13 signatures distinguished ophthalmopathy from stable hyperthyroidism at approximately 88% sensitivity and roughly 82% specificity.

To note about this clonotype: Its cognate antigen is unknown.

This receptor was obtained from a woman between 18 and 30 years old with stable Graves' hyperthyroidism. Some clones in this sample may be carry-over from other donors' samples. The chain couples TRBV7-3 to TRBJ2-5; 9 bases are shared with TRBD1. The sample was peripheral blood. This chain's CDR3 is CASSSNRGPQETQYF. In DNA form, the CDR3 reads TGTGCCAGCAGCTCGAACAGGGGGCCTCAAGAGACCCAGTACTTC.